The 4 T cell receptor beta chains given below trace back to one sample, sequenced in a study of T cell responses to AZD1222 COVID-19 vaccine. Sequencing was performed with immunoSEQ multiplex PCR; in TCRdb, only in-frame clones are kept and a portion is missing. The repertoire has nearly 90,000 clones, about 90% of them found once; the top ten carry under 13%. The starting material was peripheral blood, obtained on day 0 of MenACWY control vaccination. Receptors were obtained from an adult in good health.

The chain uses TRBV2 and TRBJ2-2, with D maybe TRBD1 (5 bases). CDR1 SNHLY and CDR2 FYNNEI come from the germline V gene. CDR3 length: 14 residues. Deletions cut 7 bases from V and 3 bases from J, with 12 bases between. Here the CDR3 DNA reads TGTGCCAGCAATGTTAGGGGTGACACCGGGGAGCTGTTTTTT. This gives the protein CASNVRGDTGELFF. Full variable domain (missing parts from reference TRBV2 and TRBJ2-2): EPEVTQTPSHQVTQMGQEVILRCVPISNHLYFYWYRQILGQKVEFLVSFYNNEISEKSEIFDDQFSVERPDGSNFTLKIRSTKLEDSAMYFCASNVRGDTGELFFGEGSRLTVL.

The chain recombines TRBV2 with TRBJ2-3, with D perhaps TRBD1 (6 bases). Looked up from germline, CDR1 is SNHLY and CDR2 is FYNNEI. Trimming cost V 6 bases and J 5 bases, with 12 bases left between them. There are 13 residues in the CDR3. The CDR3 coding sequence is TGTGCCAGCAGAGGACAGTGGGAAGATACGCAGTATTTT. It yields the protein CASRGQWEDTQYF.

The chain recombines TRBV10-3 with TRBJ2-5, with no clear D. V was pared by 2 bases and J by 5 bases, with 3 bases between. CDR1 is ENHRY and CDR2 is SYGVKD in the germline V gene. The CDR3 is 11 amino acids. The DNA of the CDR3 is TGTGCCATCAGTGAGACTGAGACCCAGTACTTC. It is translated as CAISETETQYF.

The chain combines TRBV11-2 with TRBJ2-7, with unresolved D. Germline loops: CDR1 SGHAT, CDR2 FQNNGV. V gave up 4 bases and J gave up 4 bases, with 8 bases separating them. CDR3 length: 12 amino acids. Here the CDR3 DNA reads TGTGCCAGCAGCTCGGCTGGTTACGAGCAGTACTTC. Protein: CASSSAGYEQYF.